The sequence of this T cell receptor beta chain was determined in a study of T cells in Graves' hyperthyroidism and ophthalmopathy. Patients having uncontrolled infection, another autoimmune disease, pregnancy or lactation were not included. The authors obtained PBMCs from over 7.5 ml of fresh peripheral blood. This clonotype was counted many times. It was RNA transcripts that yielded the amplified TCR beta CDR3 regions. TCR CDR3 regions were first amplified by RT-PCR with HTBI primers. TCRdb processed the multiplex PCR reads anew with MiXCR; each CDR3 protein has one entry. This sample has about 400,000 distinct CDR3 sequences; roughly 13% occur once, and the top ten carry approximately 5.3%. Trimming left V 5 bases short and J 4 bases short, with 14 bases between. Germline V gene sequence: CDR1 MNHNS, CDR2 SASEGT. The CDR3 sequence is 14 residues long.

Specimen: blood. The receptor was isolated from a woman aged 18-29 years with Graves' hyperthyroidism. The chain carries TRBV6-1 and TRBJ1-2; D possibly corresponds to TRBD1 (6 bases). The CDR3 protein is CASSTQGATYGYTF. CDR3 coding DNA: TGTGCCAGCAGTACACAGGGAGCGACCTATGGCTACACCTTC.